The rows below give T cell receptor beta chains drawn from one sample of a study of PD-1 blockade in classical Hodgkin lymphoma. TCRdb's table, derived via immunoSEQ multiplex PCR, lists solely in-frame clones and lacks some. The sample has about 110,000 clones; about 89% are singletons. The starting material was peripheral blood mononuclear cells (PBMCs), obtained before the second cycle of nivolumab. The receptor source for this set is a human donor with classical Hodgkin lymphoma. CDR3s include the opening cysteine and the closing phenylalanine or tryptophan.

v_gene	CDR3aa
TRBV19	CASSLRTGGFSPLHF
TRBV4-1	CASSQDGTGRKETQYF
TRBV11-2	CASSFRGRGSYEQYF
TRBV7-8	CASSSPGDRGHYGYTF
TRBV7-2	CASSLTPAGGNYGYTF
TRBV6-4	CASSLGGSTDTQYF
TRBV5-6	CASSLGLVPEQYF
TRBV5-6	CASSLVWTSGSDEQYF
TRBV27	CASSPGTVYGYTF
TRBV29-1	CSVALAGSYYNEQFF
TRBV11-2	CASSLERNHEQYF
TRBV5-1	CASSSDGSSYNEQFF
TRBV7-2	CASSPEGAASNEQFF
TRBV2	CASRELRDEPQHF
TRBV6-6	CASSYSRPGAGELFF
TRBV19	CASSTGRGLSDTQYF
TRBV6-1	CASSPGGLPKGEQFF
TRBV4-2	CASSQDVRGEQPQHF
TRBV6-5	CASTPSEGYNSPLHF
TRBV9	CASSQQGPNTEAFF
TRBV6-1	CASKQGSLSNQPQHF
TRBV29-1	CSVGRGAPGLAVFTDTQYF
TRBV5-4	CASSLEREGPPGELFF
TRBV23-1	CASSQSDPEDPYNEQFF
TRBV2	CASSESGFETQYF
TRBV5-5	CASSFGPTNEKLFF